This T cell receptor beta chain was captured by sequencing in a study of blood T cell repertoires in COVID-19 (dated by TCRdb to 2019 to 2021). Notes on the research overall: Samples from collaborators originated in the United States, Italy and Spain and spanned both the acute and convalescent phases of COVID-19. The sample metadata nearly always contained a de-identified subject ID, COVID-19 status, age in years and sex. Samples were obtained from the ongoing ImmuneRACE study (first 160 participants) and from 1,000 to 1,500 subjects provided by 6 global collaborators. Subjects who had been exposed to COVID-19, were actively infected with it, or had recovered from it provided the deeply sampled blood TCRbeta repertoires that made up the dataset. The material from the prospective study consisted of cDNA or gDNA derived from T cells, B-cell-depleted T cells, or PBMCs. Where available, HLA class I and class II types were obtained from metadata supplied by the sample provider rather than from assay-based typing. The repertoires were released in a freely available public database intended as a resource for research on the immune response to SARS-CoV-2.

The CDR3 covers 18 residues, taking in both the cysteine and the phenylalanine. The only DNA kept is the CDR3, 54 bases in frame from the first base. According to the germline V gene, CDR1 reads MGHRA and CDR2 reads YSYEKL. V ends up 1 base short and J 0 bases short, with an unmatched junction base count of 7. TCRbeta CDR3 regions were amplified from genomic DNA by means of the immunoSEQ Assay, a bias-controlled multiplex PCR. The original methods were these. Nucleated cell counts per sample were estimated from amplification of reference gene primers within the assay. To quantify the absolute abundance of each unique TCRbeta CDR3 rearrangement, sequence reads were collapsed and filtered. For each sample, productive Simpson clonality was calculated as the square root of Simpson's diversity index across productive rearrangements. TCRdb retrieved this table from immuneACCESS and kept in-frame rearrangements only. Not all clones are present; in checked studies, unresolved V genes account for under half, and no reason is known for the remainder. That table furnishes V, J and clone size, whereas the DNA furnished D and trimming. The sample table records approximately 28,000 clones; roughly 93% of these occur just once. The ten biggest clones cover roughly 0.8% of the sample.

For this clone: Its antigen remains unidentified. It has no much larger one-base neighbor in the sample; base qualities were not kept.

One collaborating source in Seattle enrolled patients during active infection and followed them longitudinally through the course of disease. Collaborating institutions collected whole blood in K2EDTA tubes following their own protocols. For TCRbeta analysis, collaborators shipped samples in one of three forms: frozen whole blood, isolated PBMCs, or DNA extracted from either of those sample types. Overall study results and their limits: Clinical and demographic metadata were provided uncurated, with the amount varying by source and participant.

This TCR was sampled from a woman aged 70-85 years with COVID-19, enrolled during active disease. Sequencing input: peripheral blood. This chain is built from TRBV4-1 and TRBJ2-3; the central 10 bases match TRBD2. The nucleotide sequence reads as follows: TGCGCCAGCAGCCAAGCCAGGACTAGCGGAGTTAGCACAGATACGCAGTATTTT. Its coded protein is CASSQARTSGVSTDTQYF.